The present T cell receptor beta chain was sequenced within a study of T cell responses to AZD1222 COVID-19 vaccine. Broader study findings: Just a handful of AZD1222 recipients tested seropositive at baseline. Spike as a whole was targeted by vaccine-associated CD4 TCRs, dominant at 160-218 and 743-854.

J was trimmed by 5 bases and V by 3 bases; bases with no gene match: 7. CDR3 length: 15 amino acids. CDR1 and CDR2 (germline): SNHLY, FYNNEI. Details on this clone: Its target is unknown.

The table came from immunoSEQ multiplex PCR; TCRdb's copy has only in-frame clones and leaves some out. The profile covers over 100,000 clones, with roughly nine tenths appearing a single time and 7.5% taken by the ten largest. The specimen was peripheral blood, collected on day 0 of AZD1222 vaccination. The chain is built from TRBV2 and TRBJ1-1; 9 bases align to TRBD1. This TCR derives from an adult in good health. The CDR3 bases are TGTGCCAGCAGTGACGGACAGGGGAGGGTAACTGAAGCTTTCTTT. This codes for CASSDGQGRVTEAFF.